These T cell receptor beta chains were read from a single sample in a study of cytomegalovirus exposure and HLA in healthy donors. Using immunoSEQ multiplex PCR, the repertoire was profiled, and TCRdb retains in-frame clones only, with some absent. The sample holds 120,000 or so clones, less than 85% seen once. Sequencing was carried out using PBMCs. Every receptor here comes from a female donor in good health and CMV-seronegative. CDR3s include the opening cysteine and the closing phenylalanine or tryptophan. D genes are given only for firm matches. Clone sizes are given selectively: once, few, many, or a class where the clone is expanded.

j_gene	abundance	v_gene	d_gene	CDR3aa	CDR3nt
TRBJ1-4	-	TRBV6-1	-	CASSSVGNEKLFF	TGTGCCAGCAGCTCGGTGGGCAATGAAAAACTGTTTTTT
TRBJ2-7	-	TRBV7-9	TRBD2	CSSSYRAGSSYEQYF	TGTTCCAGCAGTTATAGAGCGGGGAGCTCCTACGAGCAGTACTTC
TRBJ1-2	-	TRBV5-1	-	CASSLEGEGGYTF	TGCGCCAGCAGCTTGGAGGGAGAGGGTGGCTACACCTTC
TRBJ1-4	-	TRBV27	TRBD1	CASSSQQGVGEKLFF	TGTGCCAGCAGTTCCCAACAGGGGGTAGGGGAAAAACTGTTTTTT
TRBJ2-5	few	TRBV9	TRBD1	CASGDSLQETQYF	TGTGCCAGCGGGGACAGTTTGCAAGAGACCCAGTACTTC
TRBJ2-5	-	TRBV27	-	CASSPTSSQKTQYF	TGTGCCAGCAGTCCTACTAGCTCCCAGAAGACCCAGTACTTC
TRBJ1-5	-	TRBV4-1	TRBD1	CASSQTTRGARQPQHF	TGCGCCAGCAGCCAGACTACCAGGGGGGCTCGTCAGCCCCAGCATTTT
TRBJ2-7	-	TRBV5-1	-	CASSYGDSYEQYF	TGCGCCAGCAGCTACGGGGACTCCTACGAGCAGTACTTC
TRBJ1-1	-	TRBV7-9	-	CASSLAADTEAFF	TGTGCCAGCAGCTTAGCGGCGGACACTGAAGCTTTCTTT
TRBJ2-3	-	TRBV11-3	-	CASSLGRVEDTQYF	TGTGCCAGCAGCTTGGGCAGGGTGGAAGATACGCAGTATTTT
TRBJ2-6	-	TRBV27	-	CASSLLPPTVSGANVLTF	TGTGCCAGCAGTTTGTTACCTCCGACTGTGTCTGGGGCCAACGTCCTGACTTTC
TRBJ2-3	-	TRBV5-1	-	CASSLLTASTDTQYF	TGCGCCAGCAGCTTGTTGACAGCTAGCACAGATACGCAGTATTTT
TRBJ2-7	-	TRBV27	TRBD1	CASSGDRGAYEQCF	TGTGCCAGCAGTGGGGACAGGGGTGCCTACGAGCAGTGCTTC
TRBJ2-1	-	TRBV7-8	-	CASSLFQGRSYNEQFF	TGTGCCAGCAGCTTATTTCAGGGAAGATCCTACAATGAGCAGTTCTTC
TRBJ1-2	-	TRBV13	TRBD1	CASSRKNRGPEGYTF	TGTGCCAGCAGCCGAAAAAACAGGGGACCGGAGGGCTACACCTTC
TRBJ2-3	-	TRBV5-1	TRBD1	CASSHGPLTGGLTDTQYF	TGCGCCAGCAGCCACGGCCCCCTGACAGGGGGACTTACAGATACGCAGTATTTT
TRBJ2-1	-	TRBV27	TRBD2	CASKRIAGPAYNEQFF	TGTGCCAGCAAAAGGATAGCGGGGCCGGCCTACAATGAGCAGTTCTTC
TRBJ2-5	once	TRBV2	TRBD2	CASKGLGGRGQETQYF	TGTGCCAGCAAGGGACTGGGCGGGAGGGGACAAGAGACCCAGTACTTC
TRBJ2-7	-	TRBV15	-	CATSRDRTGNYEQYF	TGTGCCACCAGCAGAGATCGTACAGGGAATTACGAGCAGTACTTC
TRBJ2-7	-	TRBV5-4	-	CASSLQGQSYEQYF	TGTGCCAGCAGCTTGCAGGGCCAGTCCTACGAGCAGTACTTC
TRBJ2-7	-	TRBV5-8	-	CASPAGSWSYEQYF	TGTGCCAGCCCTGCCGGGTCTTGGTCCTACGAGCAGTACTTC
TRBJ2-4	-	TRBV6-1	-	CASSEELLLIAKNIQYF	TGTGCCAGCAGTGAAGAACTACTCTTGATAGCCAAAAACATTCAGTACTTC
TRBJ2-1	-	TRBV27	TRBD2	CANEGGGAYNEQFF	TGTGCCAACGAAGGCGGGGGGGCCTACAATGAGCAGTTCTTC
TRBJ2-1	-	TRBV27	TRBD2	CASSPRGDSYNEQFF	TGTGCCAGCAGTCCGCGGGGGGACTCCTACAATGAGCAGTTCTTC